A single sample is the source of the 6 T cell receptor beta chains below, sequenced in a study of blood T cell repertoires in COVID-19. Clones were read by immunoSEQ multiplex PCR, and TCRdb kept only the in-frame ones, dropping some. The sample holds hundreds of thousands of clones, about 80% seen once. The sequenced material came from peripheral blood. These receptors all stem from an elderly woman with acute or convalescent COVID-19.

This clone was detected once. At the DNA level, this CDR3 is encoded by other sequences in the same sample as well. The rearrangement uses TRBV3-1 (or the pseudogene TRBV3-2) and TRBJ1-2; possible D gene TRBD1, 5 bases. CDR1 and CDR2 from the germline V gene are LGHDT and YNNKEL (reference sequence). The CDR3 consists of 14 residues. The germline V and J ends were trimmed by 0 bases and 4 bases, with 9 bases remaining between them. The CDR3 protein is CASSQDTGGYGYTF. CDR3 nucleotides: TGTGCCAGCAGCCAAGATACGGGGGGCTATGGCTACACCTTC.

The V and J genes are TRBV9 and TRBJ2-7; D perhaps matches TRBD2 (7 bases). Trimming removed 4 bases at V and 4 bases at J, with 12 bases between. In germline, CDR1 is SGDLS, CDR2 YYNGEE. The CDR3 runs 13 residues. The CDR3 nucleotides read TGTGCCAGCAGCCCGCGGGGGCCTTACGAGCAGTACTTC. Its protein product is CASSPRGPYEQYF.

The chain links TRBV2 to TRBJ1-2; maybe TRBD1 (6 bases). V was pared by 3 bases and J by 0 bases, with 8 bases between. Germline CDR1 SNHLY, CDR2 FYNNEI. The CDR3 sequence is 14 residues long. In DNA form, the CDR3 reads TGTGCCAGCAGTGACAGGGGAGCTAACTATGGCTACACCTTC. Its translation: CASSDRGANYGYTF.

The chain employs TRBV6-7 and TRBJ2-1; 8 bases agree with TRBD2. TRBV6-7 counts as an open reading frame of uncertain function. There are 19 residues in the CDR3. Trimming cost V 5 bases and J 5 bases; bases outside gene matches: 20. The CDR3: CASSKDSGLVHHPHNEQFF. The CDR3, as DNA: TGTGCCAGCAGTAAAGACTCGGGACTAGTCCATCACCCACACAATGAGCAGTTCTTC.

The rearrangement links TRBV30 to TRBJ2-1, with 11 nucleotides matching TRBD2. The V segment lost 3 bases and the J segment 5 bases; nucleotides outside the gene matches: 3. The CDR3 covers 14 residues. Germline V gene sequence: CDR1 GTSNPN, CDR2 SVGIG (reference sequence). CDR3 coding DNA: TGTGCCTGGAGCAGACTAGCGGGGAACAATGAGCAGTTCTTC. Translated, it gives CAWSRLAGNNEQFF.

The rearrangement joins TRBV6-2 or TRBV6-3 to TRBJ1-5; no definite D call. Trimming left V 6 bases short and J 0 bases short, with 18 bases between. Germline loops: CDR1 MNHEY, CDR2 SVGEGT. The CDR3 length is 17 residues. This chain's CDR3 is CASSPDPAGNSNQPQHF. In DNA form, the CDR3 reads TGTGCCAGCAGCCCTGACCCGGCAGGAAATAGCAATCAGCCCCAGCATTTT.